Presented here are 15 T cell receptor beta chains from one specimen sequenced in a study of tumor-infiltrating lymphocytes in primary liver carcinoma. The template, approximately 500 ng total RNA, yielded TCR beta cDNA made with a constant-region primer. Nested multiplex PCR, run for three rounds with slightly modified ARM-PCR, yielded TCR beta libraries. With TRBV1-TRBV30 forward primers and a C-beta reverse primer, the first two PCR rounds were run for around 10 cycles each. TCRdb redid the calling of the multiplex PCR reads with MiXCR, one entry per CDR3 protein. The sample lists tens of thousands of distinct CDR3 sequences, around 70% occurring once. The study co-extracted DNA and RNA from about 21-30 mg of unsorted bulk tissue. Sequencing was performed on liver tumor tissue from sampling region 1. Stated subset: tumor region T1, superior pole. The receptors derive from a man aged 40-49 years with primary liver carcinoma and hepatitis B virus infection.

Notes on this clonotype: A much larger clone lies a single base off, so this may be a read error. The chain has TRBV30 and TRBJ2-1, with D unclear. Per germline, CDR1 GTSNPN and CDR2 SVGIG (reference sequence). There are 14 residues in the CDR3. CDR3 nucleotide sequence: TGTGCCTGGAGTTGGTTCGGCAAATACAATGAGCGGTTCTTC. Residues: CAWSWFGKYNERFF.

For this clonotype: With a much larger clone just one base away, this may be a read error. The chain recombines TRBV28 with TRBJ2-1, with TRBD2 identical over 12 bases. The CDR3 runs 12 residues. Germline V gene data show CDR1 as MDHEN and CDR2 as SYDVKM. DNA for the CDR3: TGTGCCAGCTTGACTAGCGGGAGACAGCAGTCCTTC. It codes for CASLTSGRQQSF. Filled out from reference TRBV28 and TRBJ2-1, the complete variable domain reads DVKVTQSSRYLVKRTGEKVFLECVQDMDHENMFWYRQDPGLGLRLIYFSYDVKMKEKGDIPEGYSVSREKKERFSLILESASTNQTSMYLCASLTSGRQQSFGPGTRLTVL.

A remark on this clonotype: The junction does not match germline at one end; this may be a read error. The J gene is TRBJ2-5, the V gene TRBV13; D possibly uses TRBD1 or TRBD2 (5 bases each). The CDR3 runs to 14 residues. Germline V CDR1 and CDR2: PRHDT, FYEKMQ (reference sequence). CDR3 region: CASSLPGSDETHYF. CDR3 coding DNA: TGTGCCAGCAGCTTACCAGGGAGCGACGAGACCCACTACTTC. Full variable domain (missing parts from reference TRBV13 and TRBJ2-5): AAGVIQSPRHLIKEKRETATLKCYPIPRHDTVYWYQQGPGQDPQFLISFYEKMQSDKGSIPDRFSAQQFSDYHSELNMSSLELGDSALYFCASSLPGSDETHYFGPGTRLLVL.

The chain has TRBV7-9 and TRBJ2-7, with a weak D call TRBD1 (6 bases). CDR3 length equals 20 residues. CDR1 is SEHNR, CDR2 FQNEAQ, per germline (reference sequence). V lost 2 bases, J lost 1 base, and 27 bases lay in between. CDR3 residues: CASSLTSPGTRVRSSYEQYF. CDR3 bases: TGTGCCAGCAGCTTAACCAGTCCCGGGACAAGGGTTCGAAGTTCCTACGAGCAGTACTTC.

At least ten counts were recorded for this clonotype. The genes are TRBV6-1 and TRBJ1-1; possibly TRBD1 for D (5 bases). The V gene lost 4 bases and the J gene lost 1 base, with 10 bases spanning the gap. The CDR3 loop spans 14 amino acids. The germline V gene has CDR1 MNHNS and CDR2 SASEGT. The CDR3 bases are TGTGCCAGCAGTGCGATGAGGGGGAACACTGAAGCTTTCTTT. Encoded protein: CASSAMRGNTEAFF.

This clonotype was picked up many times. The chain carries TRBV13 and TRBJ1-2; D remains unclear. Trimming removed 3 bases from V and 8 bases from J, with 10 bases in between. The V gene's germline CDR1 is PRHDT and CDR2 FYEKMQ (reference sequence). This CDR3 is built from 12 residues. For the CDR3, the DNA is TGTGCCAGCAGCTTGAGTTGGACGGGCTACACCTTC. This translates into CASSLSWTGYTF.

Note on this clonotype: Mismatch with germline at one junction end may stem from a read error. V gene TRBV2 combines with J gene TRBJ2-7, with 8 bases matching TRBD1. Germline CDR1 and CDR2: SNHLY and FYNNEI. The length of the CDR3 is 14 residues. The CDR3 DNA is TGTGCCAACAAACCGGGACAGGCTTCCTATGAGCAGTACTTC. Its translation: CANKPGQASYEQYF.

Concerning this clonotype: The junction departs from the called germline gene at one end, perhaps through a read error. The genes are TRBV11-2 and TRBJ2-7, with a weak D call TRBD1 (5 bases). The germline gives CDR1 SGHAT, CDR2 FQNNGV. This CDR3 region has 13 residues. CDR3: CASPKGAPYEQCF. CDR3 nucleotide sequence: TGTGCTAGCCCCAAAGGGGCGCCCTACGAGCAGTGCTTC.

About this clonotype: A much larger clonotype is one base distant, so this may be a read error. The gene calls are TRBV9 and TRBJ2-5; D gene uncertain. From germline, CDR1 is SGDLS and CDR2 YYNGEE. With 0 bases removed from V and 5 bases from J, the gap between germline ends came to 8 bases. The CDR3 has 13 amino acids. This chain's CDR3 is CASSVGVHETQYF. The CDR3 bases are TGTGCCAGCAGCGTAGGCGTCCATGAGACCCAGTACTTC.

This clonotype is classed as medium-sized. This chain links TRBV6-2 or TRBV6-3 with TRBJ2-1, with D perhaps TRBD1 (6 bases). This CDR3 region has 14 residues. V was trimmed by 7 bases and J by 4 bases, leaving 14 bases between them. The germline gives CDR1 MNHEY, CDR2 SVGEGT. CDR3 in amino acids: CASTRGPLYNEQFF. As DNA, the CDR3 is TGTGCCAGCACCAGGGGCCCTCTTTACAATGAGCAGTTCTTC.

For this clonotype: Germline and junction disagree at one end, which may indicate a read error. The chain joins TRBV6-6 to TRBJ2-7; TRBD2 might be the D (7 bases). The CDR3 spans 16 residues. CDR1 is MNHNY, CDR2 SVGAGI, per germline (reference sequence). The CDR3 region has the DNA TGTTCCAGCAGTGGGGGCCTGACAAGCGGGACCTACGAGCAGTACTTC. Residues: CSSSGGLTSGTYEQYF.

Comments on this clonotype: Possible read error: a much larger clone is one base away. V gene TRBV29-1 combines with J gene TRBJ2-5; the D gene is possibly TRBD2 (6 bases). Per the germline V gene, CDR1 is SQVTM and CDR2 is ANQGSEA. V was shortened by 4 bases and J by 2 bases, with 8 bases between the two germline ends. This CDR3 is 12 amino acids long. This CDR3 is CSVGRGQETQYF. The CDR3 nucleotides are TGCAGCGTTGGGAGGGGTCAAGAGACCCAGTACTTC.

There are a few counts of this clonotype. Since a much larger clone is just one base distant, this may be a read error. The chain uses TRBV28 and TRBJ2-3, with 7 bases that match TRBD1. Germline loops: CDR1 MDHEN, CDR2 SYDVKM. The CDR3 spans 15 residues. CDR3 in DNA: TGTGCCAGCCCCCCCCCCGGACAGGACACAGATACGCAGTGTTTT. The encoded protein is CASPPPGQDTDTQCF. Supplemented by reference TRBV28 and TRBJ2-3, the full variable domain reads DVKVTQSSRYLVKRTGEKVFLECVQDMDHENMFWYRQDPGLGLRLIYFSYDVKMKEKGDIPEGYSVSREKKERFSLILESASTNQTSMYLCASPPPGQDTDTQCFGPGTRLTVL.

This clonotype was picked up a small number of times. The gene calls are TRBV5-1 and TRBJ1-4; D call uncertain. Germline assignment: CDR1 SGHRS and CDR2 YFSETQ. V shed 0 bases and J shed 0 bases, with 6 bases lying between them. The CDR3 is 15 amino acids. The CDR3: CASSLGAATNEKLFF. CDR3 nucleotides: TGCGCCAGCAGCTTGGGGGCAGCAACTAATGAAAAACTGTTTTTT.

This clonotype was counted many times. The rearrangement uses TRBV6-1 and TRBJ2-7, with TRBD2 matching over 10 bases. Germline CDR1 is MNHNS and CDR2 is SASEGT. V lost 4 bases and J lost 4; bases outside the gene matches: 1. This CDR3 has 13 residues. The CDR3 DNA follows: TGTGCCAGCAGTGCTAGCGGGAGATACGAGCAGTACTTC. It is translated as CASSASGRYEQYF.